The next 14 T cell receptor beta chains were all read from a single sample in a study of blood T cell repertoires in COVID-19. Repertoires were generated with immunoSEQ multiplex PCR, while TCRdb's copy carries only in-frame clones and drops some. The sample consists of 150,000 to 200,000 clones, approximately 86% of them appearing once. Material: peripheral blood. These receptors all stem from a man aged 50-60 years with active or convalescent COVID-19.

In this sample, this clone turned up once. The chain is built from TRBV7-9 and TRBJ1-1; D may be TRBD1 (6 bases). The CDR3 totals 13 residues. Germline V gene data show CDR1 as SEHNR and CDR2 as FQNEAQ (reference sequence). V gave up 1 base and J gave up 12 bases, with 15 bases separating them. The CDR3 protein is CASSLGGQTWSFF. The CDR3 region has the DNA TGTGCCAGCAGCTTAGGCGGACAGACCTGGTCTTTCTTT.

The chain links TRBV10-1 to TRBJ2-1, with unresolved D. The germline V and J ends were trimmed by 2 bases and 7 bases, with 6 bases remaining between them. From germline, CDR1 is WNHNN and CDR2 SYGVQD (reference sequence). The CDR3 totals 12 residues. CDR3 amino acids: CASSEMENEQFF. CDR3 nucleotide sequence: TGCGCCAGCAGTGAGATGGAGAATGAGCAGTTCTTC.

The V call is TRBV14, the J call TRBJ2-3; 9 bases are shared with TRBD1. There are 15 residues in the CDR3. CDR1 and CDR2 from the germline V gene are SGHDN and FVKESK. V trimming: 6 bases; J trimming: 6 bases; junction bases outside the gene matches: 10. The CDR3 bases are TGTGCCAGCAGTACCCGGGACAGGGTGGGCGATACGCAGTATTTT. Protein sequence: CASSTRDRVGDTQYF.

This clone has a single count. The chain links TRBV11-2 to TRBJ1-2, with 7 bases lining up with TRBD1. CDR1 is SGHAT and CDR2 is FQNNGV in the germline V gene. The CDR3 is made up of 16 amino acids. Germline trimming cut 2 bases from V and 6 bases from J; bases unmatched to any gene: 12. CDR3 residues: CASSLLDRVVGDGYTF. DNA for the CDR3: TGTGCCAGCAGCTTACTCGACAGGGTGGTGGGTGATGGCTACACCTTC.

This clone was counted a single time. V gene TRBV12-3 or TRBV12-4 combines with J gene TRBJ1-1; a possible D gene is TRBD1 (6 bases). The V end lost 6 bases, the J end lost 8 bases, and 16 bases lay between the germline ends. CDR3 length: 13 residues. The DNA for the CDR3 is TGTGCCAGCAGCCCAGGGGTCTTTGGGGAAGCTTTCTTT. Amino acid sequence: CASSPGVFGEAFF.

The chain carries TRBV7-2 and TRBJ2-1; 8 bases agree with TRBD2. This CDR3 contains 18 residues. From germline, CDR1 is SGHTA and CDR2 FQGNSA. V dropped 6 bases and J dropped 5; count of bases not matched to a gene: 18. CDR3 sequence (DNA): TGTGCCAGCAGGCCACCGGGACTAGGGGTCCTCTTGAACAATGAGCAGTTCTTC. This encodes CASRPPGLGVLLNNEQFF.

V and J are TRBV3-1 (or the pseudogene TRBV3-2) and TRBJ2-5; 7 bases match TRBD2. The CDR3 has 15 residues. Germline CDR1 reads LGHDT; CDR2 reads YNNKEL (reference sequence). With 3 bases clipped from V and 5 bases from J, the junction kept 9 bases outside the gene matches. This CDR3 is CASSQGPEGGETQYF. CDR3 DNA: TGTGCCAGCAGCCAGGGGCCGGAGGGAGGGGAGACCCAGTACTTC.

The CDR3 nucleotides read TGTGCCTGGGGCCGTGGGGGGGGAGAAGCTTTCTTT. It is translated as CAWGRGGGEAFF. The chain couples TRBV30 to TRBJ1-1, with D perhaps TRBD1 (5 bases). Trimming took 5 bases from V and 8 from J, leaving 15 bases between them. CDR1 and CDR2 (germline): GTSNPN, SVGIG (reference sequence). The CDR3 has 12 residues.

V gene TRBV11-2 combines with J gene TRBJ2-4; tentatively, D is TRBD2 (5 bases). Per the germline V gene, CDR1 is SGHAT and CDR2 is FQNNGV. Between the trimmed V and J ends, which lost 7 bases and 3 bases, there was a span of 10 bases. The CDR3 length is 13 residues. DNA of the CDR3: TGTGCCAGCACGGAACGGGACAAAAACATTCAGTACTTC. It yields the protein CASTERDKNIQYF. Full variable domain (rest looked up from reference TRBV11-2 and TRBJ2-4): EAGVAQSPRYKIIEKRQSVAFWCNPISGHATLYWYQQILGQGPKLLIQFQNNGVVDDSQLPKDRFSAERLKGVDSTLKIQPAKLEDSAVYLCASTERDKNIQYFGAGTRLSVL.

The rearrangement links TRBV5-4 to TRBJ2-2; the match to TRBD2 covers 8 bases. CDR3 size: 15 residues. Unmatched junction bases numbered 7, after V lost 3 bases and J lost 6 bases. Germline-derived CDR1 and CDR2 are SGHNT and YYREEE (reference sequence). The CDR3 here is CASSSGGLGAGELFF. CDR3 nucleotide sequence: TGTGCCAGCAGCTCGGGAGGGCTAGGTGCCGGGGAGCTGTTTTTT.

The rearrangement joins TRBV15 to TRBJ2-4; possible D gene TRBD2, 5 bases. The CDR3 runs to 14 residues. V was trimmed by 5 bases and J by 12 bases, leaving 20 bases between them. Germline lookup yields CDR1 LNHNV and CDR2 YYDKDF (reference sequence). The CDR3 spells CATSRRWAGWDQYF. CDR3 coding DNA: TGTGCCACCAGCCGGAGGTGGGCCGGGTGGGATCAGTACTTC.

The rearrangement uses TRBV4-1 and TRBJ2-2, with a weak D call TRBD1 (5 bases). Trimming took 0 bases from V and 5 from J, leaving 16 bases between them. There are 17 residues in the CDR3. Germline lookup yields CDR1 MGHRA and CDR2 YSYEKL. This CDR3 reads CASSQDPLRRGTGELFF. The CDR3 DNA follows: TGCGCCAGCAGCCAAGATCCCCTTAGAAGGGGAACCGGGGAGCTGTTTTTT.

The chain employs TRBV18 and TRBJ2-7; D might be TRBD1 (7 bases). Germline lookup yields CDR1 KGHSH and CDR2 LQKENI. This CDR3 has 14 amino acids. V gave up 6 bases and J gave up 5 bases, with 17 bases separating them. CDR3 protein: CASSEGQQSNEQYF. In nucleotides, the CDR3 is TGTGCCAGCTCGGAGGGACAGCAGTCCAACGAGCAGTACTTC.

The V gene is TRBV12-3 or TRBV12-4, the J gene TRBJ1-2; D is unresolved. The CDR3 runs to 13 residues. The ends were cut back, 7 bases at V and 4 bases at J, with 13 bases in the middle. The CDR3 loop is CASKYSGSYGYTF. The CDR3 DNA reads as TGTGCCAGCAAATATTCGGGTAGCTATGGCTACACCTTC.